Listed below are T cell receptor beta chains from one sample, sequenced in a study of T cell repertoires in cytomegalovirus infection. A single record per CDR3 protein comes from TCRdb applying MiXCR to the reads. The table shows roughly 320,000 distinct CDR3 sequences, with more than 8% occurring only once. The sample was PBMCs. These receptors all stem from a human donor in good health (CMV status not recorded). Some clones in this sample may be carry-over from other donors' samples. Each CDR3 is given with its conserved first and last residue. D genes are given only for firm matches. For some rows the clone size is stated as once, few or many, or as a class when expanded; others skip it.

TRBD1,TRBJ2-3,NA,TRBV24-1,TGTGCCACCGAAGGGACAGTTTCTAGCACAGATACGCAGTATTTT,CATEGTVSSTDTQYF
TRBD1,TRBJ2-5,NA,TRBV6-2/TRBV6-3,TGTGCCAGCAGCCTCCTGGGACAGACGACCCAGTACTTC,CASSLLGQTTQYF
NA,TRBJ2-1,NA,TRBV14,TGTGCCAGCAGCCCGGACAGTTTGGGGTCCTACAATGAGCAGTTCTTC,CASSPDSLGSYNEQFF
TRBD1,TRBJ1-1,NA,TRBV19,TGTGCCAGTAGTGTCGGGACAGAGTACACTGAAGCTTTCTTT,CASSVGTEYTEAFF
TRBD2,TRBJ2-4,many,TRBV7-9,TGTGCCAGCAGCTCCGAGCGGGAGATAGCCAAAAACATTCAGTACTTC,CASSSEREIAKNIQYF
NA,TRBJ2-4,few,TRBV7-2,TGTGCCAGCAGCCCCCTAGGGGTAGCCAAAAACATTCAGTACTTC,CASSPLGVAKNIQYF
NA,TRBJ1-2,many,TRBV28,TGTGCCAGCAGTTTATTTGGACAGGGCTACACCTTC,CASSLFGQGYTF
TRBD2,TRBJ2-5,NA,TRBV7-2,TGTGCCAGCAGCTTAGTAGTTAGCGGGGGCCCGGAACAAGAGACCCAGTACTTC,CASSLVVSGGPEQETQYF
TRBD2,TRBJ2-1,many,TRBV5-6,TGTGCCAGCAGCTTGGTGGCTAGCGGGGTAAATGAGCAGTTCTTC,CASSLVASGVNEQFF
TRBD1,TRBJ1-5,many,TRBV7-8,TGTGCCAGCAGCCGGGGACAGGGTTTTAATCAGCCCCAGCATTTT,CASSRGQGFNQPQHF
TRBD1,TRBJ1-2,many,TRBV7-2,TGTGCCAGCACCCCCCAGGGGGTCGGCTATGGCTACACCTTC,CASTPQGVGYGYTF
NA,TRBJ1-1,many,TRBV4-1,TGCGCCAGCAGCCGCCTCGGGACGTGGGGGAACACTGAAGCTTTCTTT,CASSRLGTWGNTEAFF
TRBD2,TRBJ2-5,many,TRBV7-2,TGTGCCAGCACGGGGGGTACCAAAGAGACCCAGTACTTC,CASTGGTKETQYF
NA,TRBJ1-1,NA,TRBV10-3,TGTGCCATACTTAAAACCCTGGGAGCAGGGAAGAACACTGAAGCTTTCTTT,CAILKTLGAGKNTEAFF
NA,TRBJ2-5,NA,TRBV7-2,TGTGCCAGCAGCTCCTGGGGCCCGGAGACCCAGTACTTC,CASSSWGPETQYF
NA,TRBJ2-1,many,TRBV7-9,TGTGCCAGCAGCTCCCTACGGAGGAACTCCTACAATGAGCAGTTCTTC,CASSSLRRNSYNEQFF
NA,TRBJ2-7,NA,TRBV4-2,TGTGCCAGCAGCCGAACAACCCTGTCTAGCGACCCCTACGAGCAGTACTTC,CASSRTTLSSDPYEQYF
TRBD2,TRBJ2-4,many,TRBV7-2,TGTGCCAGCAGCTTGGGACTAGCGGCACAAAACATTCAGTACTTC,CASSLGLAAQNIQYF
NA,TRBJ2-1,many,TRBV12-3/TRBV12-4,TGTGCCAGCAGTTACAGGGCGGACAATGAGCAGTTCTTC,CASSYRADNEQFF
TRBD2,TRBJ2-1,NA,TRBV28,TGTGCCAGCAGTATACTAGCGGACGTCTACAATGAGCAGTTCTTC,CASSILADVYNEQFF
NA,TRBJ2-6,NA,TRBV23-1,TGCGCCAGCAGTCAATCGTTGTTTGGCCTCACAGGCTCTGGGGCCAACGTCCTGACTTTC,CASSQSLFGLTGSGANVLTF
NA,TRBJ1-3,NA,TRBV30,TGTGCCTGGGCGTACCTAACAGGGCCCGGAAACACCATATATTTT,CAWAYLTGPGNTIYF
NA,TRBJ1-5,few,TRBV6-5,TGTGCCAGCAGTTTGACACGGGATAGCAATCAGCCCCAGCATTTT,CASSLTRDSNQPQHF
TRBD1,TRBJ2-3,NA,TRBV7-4,TGTGCCAGCAGCGTCCCCAGGGGGCAGGCAGATACGCAGTATTTT,CASSVPRGQADTQYF
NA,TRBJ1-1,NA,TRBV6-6,TGTGCCAGCAGACCAGGGACTGAAGCTTTCTTT,CASRPGTEAFF
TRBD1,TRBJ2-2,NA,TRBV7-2,TGTGCCAGCAGCTTGCAGGGGGCCCCCGGGGAGCTGTTTTTT,CASSLQGAPGELFF
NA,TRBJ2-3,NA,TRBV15,TGTGCCACCAGCAGAGGTGACTCTAGCACAGATACGCAGTATTTT,CATSRGDSSTDTQYF
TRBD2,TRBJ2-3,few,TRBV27,TGTGCCAGCAGTTTTAGCGGGTTGAGCACAGATACGCAGTATTTT,CASSFSGLSTDTQYF
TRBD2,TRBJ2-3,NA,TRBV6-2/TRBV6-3,TGTGCCAGCAGTTACCAGAGAGCGGGGGGGCCATTTTCCACAGATACGCAGTATTTT,CASSYQRAGGPFSTDTQYF
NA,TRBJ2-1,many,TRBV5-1,TGCGCCAGCAGCTTGCAGGGGACTTACACCTACAATGAGCAGTTCTTC,CASSLQGTYTYNEQFF
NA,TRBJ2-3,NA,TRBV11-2,TGTGCCAGCAGCTTAGAAACAGTAGGTGGGCCCACAGATACGCAGTATTTT,CASSLETVGGPTDTQYF
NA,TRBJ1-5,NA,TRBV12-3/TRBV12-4,TGTGCCAGCAGTTTTACGGTGGATCAGCCCCAGCATTTT,CASSFTVDQPQHF
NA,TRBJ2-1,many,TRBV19,TGTGCCACCAGTGAACACTTCTACAATGAGCAGTTCTTC,CATSEHFYNEQFF
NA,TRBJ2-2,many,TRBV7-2,TGTGCCAGCAGCTTAGCCGGGGGCGGGGAGCTGTTTTTT,CASSLAGGGELFF
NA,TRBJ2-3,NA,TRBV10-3,TGTGCCATCAGGGCAGGGACAGATACGCAGTATTTT,CAIRAGTDTQYF
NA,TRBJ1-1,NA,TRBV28,TGTGCCAGCACGGGGGGTACGACCACTGAAGCTTTCTTT,CASTGGTTTEAFF
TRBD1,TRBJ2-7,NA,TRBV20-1,TGCAGTGCTTTAGATACCCCGGGACAGGGGACCTACGAGCAGTACTTC,CSALDTPGQGTYEQYF